Listed below are T cell receptor beta chains from one sample, sequenced in a study of CD4+ T cells in melanoma. The method was immunoSEQ multiplex PCR; TCRdb's version includes in-frame clones alone and lacks a portion of them. Among fewer than 20,000 clones, around 76% were seen once, and the ten largest hold approximately 12%. Material: cells from a culture (not recorded whether cultured in vitro). Receptors originate from a human donor with melanoma. CDR3s include the opening cysteine and the closing phenylalanine or tryptophan. The D gene is left open where the match is weak. The listing skips clone size in some rows; elsewhere it reads once, few, many or a size class.

J gene,V gene,D gene,clone size,CDR3 DNA,CDR3 protein
TRBJ2-3,TRBV11-2,TRBD2,NA,TGTGCCAGCAGCTTAACCACTAGCGGGGGGGGTACGGATACGCAGTATTTT,CASSLTTSGGGTDTQYF
TRBJ1-3,TRBV2,NA,few,TGTGCCAGCAGTGAGCGGCGGCTACAGGGCGCTGGAAACACCATATATTTT,CASSERRLQGAGNTIYF
TRBJ1-6,TRBV19,TRBD1,once,TGTGCCAGTAGTGCACCGGACAGGTCTAATTCACCCCTCCACTTT,CASSAPDRSNSPLHF
TRBJ1-1,TRBV2,NA,NA,TGTGCCAGCAGTGGACGGGGGGTAAAAGCTTTCTTT,CASSGRGVKAFF
TRBJ1-2,TRBV18,NA,medium-sized,TGTGCCAGCTCACCATCAATAGTGCGAGCTAACTATGGCTACACCTTC,CASSPSIVRANYGYTF
TRBJ2-7,TRBV5-1,NA,NA,TGCGCCAGCAGCTTGGACCTATACGAGCAGTACTTC,CASSLDLYEQYF
TRBJ1-1,TRBV5-1,NA,NA,TGCGCCAGCAGCCTGCGCGGGGACGTATCAGCTTTCTTT,CASSLRGDVSAFF
TRBJ2-3,TRBV5-1,TRBD2,NA,TGCGCCAGTACAGACTCTAGCGGGGGGACAGATACGCAGTATTTT,CASTDSSGGTDTQYF
TRBJ2-3,TRBV2,TRBD2,NA,TGTGCCAACCGGGGACTAGCGGTTCCAGATACGCAGTATTTT,CANRGLAVPDTQYF
TRBJ1-1,TRBV6-1,TRBD1,NA,TGTGCCAGCCTCTCGGGACAGACCATGAACACTGAAGCTTTCTTT,CASLSGQTMNTEAFF
TRBJ2-5,TRBV6-5,NA,NA,TGTGCCAGCAGCGACGCCCCTGTCCAAGAGACCCAGTACTTC,CASSDAPVQETQYF